This entry lists 14 T cell receptor beta chains sequenced from one sample in a study of blood T cell repertoires in COVID-19. Repertoires were generated with immunoSEQ multiplex PCR, while TCRdb's copy carries only in-frame clones and drops some. The data contain about 350,000 clones, 75% to 90% of them singletons. The specimen sequenced was peripheral blood. These receptors originate from a woman aged 60-70 years with COVID-19, enrolled during active disease.

The chain recombines TRBV3-1 (or the pseudogene TRBV3-2) with TRBJ2-1, with 16 bases identical to TRBD2. V gave up 0 bases and J gave up 1 base; unmatched junction bases: 15. Germline V gives CDR1 LGHDT, CDR2 YNNKEL (reference sequence). CDR3 length: 23 amino acids. Here the CDR3 DNA reads TGTGCCAGCAGCCAAGAACGGGCACCCCCGGGACTAGCGGGGGGGCAATCCTACAATGAGCAGTTCTTC. It encodes CASSQERAPPGLAGGQSYNEQFF.

The J gene is TRBJ1-1, the V gene TRBV10-3; a weak D match, TRBD1 (6 bases). V was pared by 5 bases and J by 1 base, with 8 bases between. This CDR3 region has 13 residues. Looked up from germline, CDR1 is ENHRY and CDR2 is SYGVKD. Written as DNA, the CDR3 is TGTGCCATCAGTATGACAGGGAACACTGAAGCTTTCTTT. Translated: CAISMTGNTEAFF.

The J gene is TRBJ1-2, the V gene TRBV12-3 or TRBV12-4, with D uncertain. The V gene lost 5 bases and the J gene lost 3 bases, with 10 bases spanning the gap. The CDR3 covers 13 residues. The CDR3 nucleotides read TGTGCCAGCAGTCCCCGGGAGGACTATGGCTACACCTTC. Its protein is CASSPREDYGYTF.

CDR3 bases: TGTGCCAGCAGCTCGACAGGTTCCTACAATGAGCAGTTCTTC. It yields the protein CASSSTGSYNEQFF. The chain couples TRBV7-3 to TRBJ2-1; possibly TRBD1 for D (6 bases). Germline loops: CDR1 SGHTA, CDR2 FQGTGA. V was pared by 4 bases and J by 1 base, with 8 bases between. The CDR3 has 14 residues.

This chain links TRBV30 with TRBJ2-1; TRBD2 matches 11 bases. Trimming removed 0 bases from V and 8 bases from J; junction bases left unmatched: 6. CDR3 length: 15 residues. CDR1 is GTSNPN, CDR2 SVGIG, per germline (reference sequence). The DNA for the CDR3 is TGTGCCTGGAGTGTTAGCGGGGGGGATAGTTATGAGCAGTTCTTC. This translates into CAWSVSGGDSYEQFF.

The chain recombines TRBV21-1 with TRBJ2-7; TRBD2 is taken as the D call from the table, unchecked against the DNA. TRBV21-1 is a pseudogene locus. The CDR3 contains 12 residues. The CDR3 here is CASSHGGYEQYF. CDR3 sequence (DNA): TGTGCCAGCAGTCATGGCGGCTACGAGCAGTACTTC.

The genes are TRBV6-5 and TRBJ2-7; TRBD2 might be the D (5 bases). The CDR3 is 14 residues long. Germline lookup yields CDR1 MNHEY and CDR2 SVGAGI. V lost 7 bases, J lost 2 bases, and 15 bases lay in between. The CDR3 bases are TGTGCCAGCACCAAGGGCCGGACTCCCTACGAGCAGTACTTC. This translates into CASTKGRTPYEQYF.

This chain links TRBV30 with TRBJ2-1; TRBD1 matches at 7 bases. Germline V gene sequence: CDR1 GTSNPN, CDR2 SVGIG (reference sequence). Germline trimming cut 8 bases from V and 3 bases from J; bases unmatched to any gene: 7. The CDR3 loop spans 13 amino acids. The CDR3 region is CAVRDSYYNEQFF. The CDR3 DNA follows: TGTGCCGTCAGGGACAGCTACTACAATGAGCAGTTCTTC.

This chain links TRBV6-2 or TRBV6-3 with TRBJ2-1; 7 positions agree with TRBD1. The germline V gene encodes CDR1 MNHEY and CDR2 SVGEGT. The junction had 14 bases not matched to a gene; V was cut back by 4 bases and J by 5 bases. This CDR3 has 17 amino acids. Written as DNA, the CDR3 is TGTGCCAGCAGTTTCCTTTTGGGCAGGGGGATCAACAATGAGCAGTTCTTC. Translation gives CASSFLLGRGINNEQFF.

The chain has TRBV24-1 and TRBJ2-1; D may be TRBD2 (6 bases). V lost 6 bases and J lost 0, with 17 bases in between. There are 17 residues in the CDR3. The V gene's germline CDR1 is KGHDR and CDR2 SFDVKD. As DNA, the CDR3 is TGTGCCACCAGTATGGGGGGTGGCAGCGACTCCTACAATGAGCAGTTCTTC. It translates to CATSMGGGSDSYNEQFF.

The rearrangement uses TRBV2 and TRBJ2-7, with 10 positions matching TRBD1. Germline loops: CDR1 SNHLY, CDR2 FYNNEI. With V trimmed by 6 bases and J by 5 bases, 7 bases remained unmatched. There are 14 residues in the CDR3. CDR3 DNA sequence: TGTGCCAGCAGAGGAGACAGGGGGCGAGACGAGCAGTACTTC. Its protein is CASRGDRGRDEQYF. Full variable domain (remainder filled in from reference TRBV2 and TRBJ2-7): EPEVTQTPSHQVTQMGQEVILRCVPISNHLYFYWYRQILGQKVEFLVSFYNNEISEKSEIFDDQFSVERPDGSNFTLKIRSTKLEDSAMYFCASRGDRGRDEQYFGPGTRLTVT.

The J gene is TRBJ1-4, the V gene TRBV5-1; TRBD1 aligns across 11 bases. After removal of 4 bases from V and 7 bases from J, the junction contained 9 bases not matched to a gene. The V gene's germline CDR1 is SGHRS and CDR2 YFSETQ. CDR3 length: 16 amino acids. This CDR3 reads CASSRTGTGGSEKLFF. Here the CDR3 DNA reads TGCGCCAGCAGCCGAACCGGGACAGGGGGATCTGAAAAACTGTTTTTT.

The gene calls are TRBV15 and TRBJ2-1; 12 bases match TRBD2. CDR3 size: 16 residues. Per the germline V gene, CDR1 is LNHNV and CDR2 is YYDKDF (reference sequence). V dropped 2 bases and J dropped 6; count of bases not matched to a gene: 5. CDR3 in amino acids: CATSRITSGGINEQFF. CDR3 DNA: TGTGCCACCAGCAGAATCACTAGCGGGGGGATCAATGAGCAGTTCTTC.

V usage is TRBV21-1 and J usage is TRBJ1-5. TRBV21-1 is a listed pseudogene. The CDR3 consists of 18 residues. CDR3 sequence (DNA): TGTGCCAGCAGCAAAGAAAGTACGGAGGGTGTGACCAATCAGCCCCAGCATTTT. It specifies CASSKESTEGVTNQPQHF.